Each of the 5 T cell receptor beta chains below was sequenced from the same sample in a study of blood T cells in healthy people across ages. A second PCR of roughly 7 to 11 cycles used a sample-barcoded 5' primer and a J-beta primer mix. Using its own MiXCR run on the 5' RACE reads, TCRdb lists one record per CDR3 protein. The sample lists about 650,000 distinct CDR3 sequences; 32% were seen once. The sample comprised blood. The source of these receptors is a woman older than 75 in good health.

The chain carries TRBV6-5 and TRBJ2-7, with TRBD2 as a possible D gene (6 bases). The CDR3 extends over 13 amino acids. V was shortened by 0 bases and J by 12 bases, with 15 bases between the two germline ends. CDR1 and CDR2 from the germline V gene are MNHEY and SVGAGI. The CDR3 spells CASSYSGRGKSYF. The CDR3 DNA reads TGTGCCAGCAGTTACTCGGGACGCGGGAAATCGTACTTC.

The chain carries TRBV6-5 and TRBJ2-4, with D possibly matching TRBD2 (6 bases). There are 13 residues in the CDR3. The V gene's germline CDR1 is MNHEY and CDR2 SVGAGI. Trimming shortened V by 3 bases and J by 13 bases, and 16 bases separated the two germline ends. CDR3 amino acids: CASSYSNTGEQYF. CDR3 nucleotides: TGTGCCAGCAGTTATAGTAACACGGGAGAGCAGTACTTC.

V is TRBV20-1 and J is TRBJ1-5, with a possible D match to TRBD1 (6 bases). Germline V gene data show CDR1 as DFQATT and CDR2 as SNEGSKA (reference sequence). The V end lost 4 bases, the J end lost 4 bases, and 17 bases lay between the germline ends. CDR3 length: 15 residues. CDR3 nucleotide sequence: TGCAGTGCTAAGAGACGGGGGGCGCCGAATCAGCCCCAGCATTTT. Residues: CSAKRRGAPNQPQHF.

This clonotype came up a few times. The rearrangement links TRBV27 to TRBJ1-1, with 11 positions matching TRBD1. Germline CDR1 and CDR2: MNHEY and SMNVEV (reference sequence). The CDR3 has 16 residues. Unmatched junction bases numbered 8, after V lost 4 bases and J lost 4 bases. CDR3 sequence (DNA): TGTGCCAGCAGTTCGCAACGGGACAGGGGGAGCACTGAAGCTTTCTTT. Translated: CASSSQRDRGSTEAFF.

A few counts support this clonotype. Here the CDR3 DNA reads TGTGCCAGCAGCCCAACTCCGGGACAGGAAGCTTTCTTT. Its translation: CASSPTPGQEAFF. The V call is TRBV5-6, the J call TRBJ1-1, with 7 nucleotides matching TRBD1. The CDR3 runs to 13 residues. The germline CDR1 and CDR2 sequences are SGHDT and YYEEEE. V dropped 4 bases and J dropped 8; count of bases not matched to a gene: 8.